Below are 2 T cell receptor beta chains sequenced from a single sample in a study of blood T cell repertoires in COVID-19. The table came from immunoSEQ multiplex PCR; TCRdb's copy has only in-frame clones and leaves some out. The sample holds roughly 51,000 clones, just over 90% seen once. The sequenced material came from peripheral blood. All receptors come from a man between 65 and 85 years old with acute or convalescent COVID-19.

The chain is built from TRBV25-1 and TRBJ1-6, with TRBD1 matching over 7 bases. Unmatched junction bases numbered 4, after V lost 4 bases and J lost 7 bases. CDR3 length equals 14 residues. Germline V gene lookup returns CDR1 MGHDK and CDR2 SYGVNS. The CDR3, as DNA: TGTGCCAGCAGTGCGTGGGACAGAAATTCACCCCTCCACTTT. Amino acids: CASSAWDRNSPLHF.

This clone has only one observation. The rearrangement links TRBV3-1 (or the pseudogene TRBV3-2) to TRBJ1-1; D not resolved. The CDR3 has 14 amino acids. Germline V lookup: CDR1 LGHDT, CDR2 YNNKEL (reference sequence). The V end was cut by 0 bases, the J end by 8 bases, with 13 bases between. The CDR3: CASSQDTARNEAFF. The CDR3 DNA follows: TGTGCCAGCAGCCAAGATACAGCTCGGAACGAAGCTTTCTTT.